The rows below give T cell receptor beta chains drawn from one sample of a study of shared clonotypes between healthy human individuals. This table comes from immunoSEQ multiplex PCR, and its TCRdb copy is limited to in-frame clones, with some not included. The table records approximately 720,000 clones, more than 70% of them present only once. The sequencing input was memory CD4+ T cells sorted from blood. These receptors originate from a woman in her thirties in good health. Both conserved end residues are part of each CDR3. The D gene is left open where the match is weak. The size of a clone is reported for some rows only, either as once, few or many, or as a class for expanded clones.

>TRBV18|.|few|TRBJ1-1
TGTGCCAGCTCACAAATCGGGGCGGACACTGAAGCTTTCTTT
CASSQIGADTEAFF
>TRBV19|.|.|TRBJ1-4
TGTGCCAGTACACCCAGACAGGCGTCTGGTGAAAAACTGTTTTTT
CASTPRQASGEKLFF
>TRBV5-1|TRBD2|once|TRBJ2-5
TGCGCCAGCAGCTTAGGGGGACTAGCGGGTAAAGAGACCCAGTACTTC
CASSLGGLAGKETQYF
>TRBV5-1|.|.|TRBJ2-2
TGCGCCAGCAGCTTGGGTGGCCTTCGGGGCGGGGAGCTGTTTTTT
CASSLGGLRGGELFF
>TRBV5-4|TRBD2|.|TRBJ2-7
TGTGCCAGCAGCTTTGGGGGACTAGCGGGAGCCCCCTACGAGCAGTACTTC
CASSFGGLAGAPYEQYF
>TRBV2|.|few|TRBJ2-1
TGTGCCAGCAATGGGAGGTTTGGGCATGAGCAGTTCTTC
CASNGRFGHEQFF
>TRBV19|TRBD2|.|TRBJ2-1
TGTGCCAGTAGCAGCGGGACTAGCGCTAACAATGAGCAGTTCTTC
CASSSGTSANNEQFF
>TRBV19|.|.|TRBJ2-5
TGTGCCAGTAGTCCGAGGATAACCCAAGAGACCCAGTACTTC
CASSPRITQETQYF
>TRBV11-2|TRBD1|.|TRBJ2-7
TGTGCCAGCAGCTCTTATCAACGGGACAGGCTCTACGAGCAGTACTTC
CASSSYQRDRLYEQYF
>TRBV7-8|TRBD2|once|TRBJ2-5
TGTGCCAGCAGTTGGACTAGCGTTATTGAGACCCAGTACTTC
CASSWTSVIETQYF
>TRBV21-1|.|.|TRBJ2-7
TGTGCCAGCAGCAAAAAAGAAGGGGGACGGAAGGACGAGCAGTACTTC
CASSKKEGGRKDEQYF
>TRBV11-2|TRBD2|.|TRBJ2-1
TGTGCCAGCAGCCCCCACCTCCGACTAGCTACACGCAATGAGCAGTTCTTC
CASSPHLRLATRNEQFF
>TRBV6-1|.|.|TRBJ1-2
TGTGCCAGCAGGGCCGACCTCTATGGCTACACCTTC
CASRADLYGYTF
>TRBV29-1|TRBD1|.|TRBJ1-2
TGCAGCGTCGTCCGGCGGAAGACAGGGGTGGGTTATGGCTACACCTTC
CSVVRRKTGVGYGYTF
>TRBV5-4|TRBD2|.|TRBJ2-1
TGTGCCAGCAGCCTAGCGGGAGGGGGGAGTGAGCAGTTCTTC
CASSLAGGGSEQFF
>TRBV2|.|.|TRBJ2-1
TGTGCCAGCAGGGCTAGCTACCGTAATTACAATGAGCAGTTCTTC
CASRASYRNYNEQFF
>TRBV28|.|.|TRBJ1-5
TGTGCCAGCAGTTCCGCGGGACGAGGGAGCCAGCCCCAGCATTTT
CASSSAGRGSQPQHF
>TRBV21-1|.|few|TRBJ2-7
TGTGCCAGCAGCAAACCACAGGGCCCTACCTACGAGCAGTACTTC
CASSKPQGPTYEQYF
>TRBV5-1|.|few|TRBJ1-2
TGCGCCAGCAGCTTACAGATGGGAGGAGGTGGCTACACCTTC
CASSLQMGGGGYTF
>TRBV15|TRBD1|.|TRBJ2-7
TGTGCCACCAGCAGAGATCCGGGGACAGGGTACTACGAGCAGTACTTC
CATSRDPGTGYYEQYF
>TRBV18|TRBD1|.|TRBJ1-2
TGTGCCAGCTCACGAGGACAGGAATATGGCTACACCTTC
CASSRGQEYGYTF
>TRBV27|TRBD2|.|TRBJ2-1
TGTGCCAGCAGTTTAGGTCCTACTAGCGGGACGTACAATGAGCAGTTCTTC
CASSLGPTSGTYNEQFF
>TRBV5-6|.|.|TRBJ1-2
TGTGCCAGCAGCTTGATTGCCCAGTTAAAAAACAGGGAGCTTTATGGCTACACCTTC
CASSLIAQLKNRELYGYTF
>TRBV2|.|.|TRBJ2-7
TGTGCCAGCAGTGGTGGCCCTAGTTCCTACGAGCAGTACTTC
CASSGGPSSYEQYF
>TRBV5-4|TRBD1|.|TRBJ1-2
TGTGCCAGCAGCCAGGACAGGGTCTATGGCTACACCTTC
CASSQDRVYGYTF
>TRBV27|.|.|TRBJ1-4
TGTGCCAGCAGTTTAAGCTCGGTTGCAACTAATGAAAAACTGTTTTTT
CASSLSSVATNEKLFF
>TRBV4-2|TRBD1|many|TRBJ2-2
TGTGCCAGCAGCCAAGTGGACAGGGACACCGGGGAGCTGTTTTTT
CASSQVDRDTGELFF
>TRBV30|.|.|TRBJ1-6
TGTGCCTGCAAACATTCGGGGGATAATTCACCCCTCCACTTT
CACKHSGDNSPLHF
>TRBV5-4|.|.|TRBJ2-7
TGTGCCAGCAGCTTGATTAGCGGACCCGAGCAGTACTTC
CASSLISGPEQYF
>TRBV18|.|.|TRBJ1-2
TGTGCCAGCTCTACAGAGGTAGGGGATGGCTACACCTTC
CASSTEVGDGYTF
>TRBV4-1|.|.|TRBJ2-7
TGCGCCAGCAGCCAAGATTTGTATCAGAGGATTCCCTACGAGCAGTACTTC
CASSQDLYQRIPYEQYF
>TRBV7-9|.|.|TRBJ2-3
TGTGCCAGCAGCCCGGGACAATACACAGATACGCAGTATTTT
CASSPGQYTDTQYF
>TRBV27|TRBD1|.|TRBJ1-2
TGTGCCAGCAGGACAGGGGCCCATGGCTACACCTTC
CASRTGAHGYTF
>TRBV5-1|TRBD1|.|TRBJ2-2
TGCGCCAGCAGCCTGGACAGGGGAGCCGGGGAGCTGTTTTTT
CASSLDRGAGELFF
>TRBV5-1|TRBD1|few|TRBJ2-7
TGCGCCAGCAGCCACGGACAGGGGATAAAGGTGTACGAGCAGTACTTC
CASSHGQGIKVYEQYF
>TRBV5-5|.|few|TRBJ2-2
TGTGCCACTAAGGACCGCCTTGTGGTCGGGGAGCTGTTTTTT
CATKDRLVVGELFF
>TRBV27|.|.|TRBJ2-1
TGTGCCAGCAGTCCGTCCATGAGCTCCTACAATGAGCAGTTCTTC
CASSPSMSSYNEQFF
>TRBV30|.|.|TRBJ2-7
TGTGCCTGTTCCAAAGGGGGCGAGCAGTACTTC
CACSKGGEQYF
>TRBV4-1|TRBD1|.|TRBJ2-2
TGCGCCAGCAGCCAAGCTCCCGGGACGGAAGGACAGGGGGCTTTAGACGCCGGGGAGCTGTTTTTT
CASSQAPGTEGQGALDAGELFF
>TRBV5-1|TRBD2|many|TRBJ2-1
TGCGCCAGCAGCCAGGACGGACTAGCGGGAAGTTCAAGGCAGTTCTTC
CASSQDGLAGSSRQFF
>TRBV29-1|.|.|TRBJ2-1
TGCAGCGTGGGGATGGGGGGATGGAATGAGCAGTTCTTC
CSVGMGGWNEQFF
>TRBV28|.|.|TRBJ2-7
TGTGCCAGCAGTTTACCGGACCCTGCCTACGAGCAGTACTTC
CASSLPDPAYEQYF
>TRBV2|.|.|TRBJ2-7
TGTGCCAGCAGGCAGGAAATAGGGTACTTC
CASRQEIGYF
>TRBV29-1|.|.|TRBJ1-1
TGCAGCGTTGTAGGGGAGAAGGCTTTCTTT
CSVVGEKAFF
>TRBV27|.|once|TRBJ1-4
TGTGCCAGCAGTGGCCTCCTTGGTGCTAATGAAAAACTGTTTTTT
CASSGLLGANEKLFF
>TRBV20-1|TRBD2|.|TRBJ2-7
TGCCAGGCGGAGGGAGGGTACCAGCAGTACTTC
CQAEGGYQQYF
>TRBV7-6|.|many|TRBJ2-1
TGTGCCAGCAGCTCGCGTCAGGGCAATGAGCAGTTCTTC
CASSSRQGNEQFF
>TRBV5-1|.|.|TRBJ2-7
TGCGCCAGCAGCTTGGCCGTCGGCAGCTACGAGCAGTACTTC
CASSLAVGSYEQYF